This T cell receptor (beta chain) was identified during a study of shared clonotypes between healthy human individuals. Once extracted for a subset, genomic DNA was divided evenly among several immunoSEQ plates. The protocol was immunoSEQ multiplex PCR, while the TCRdb copy is restricted to in-frame clones and leaves out a portion. The sample includes about 460,000 clones, approximately 80% of them seen just once. Study-level results: Blood alone was sampled, and tissue repertoires likely differ.

The CDR3 extends over 14 amino acids. Trimming removed 0 bases at V and 4 bases at J, with 10 bases between. CDR1 SGDLS and CDR2 YYNGEE come from the germline V gene. Comments on this clone: What it binds is unknown.

Sample: PBMCs. The receptor was derived from a middle-aged woman in good health. Some clones in this sample may be carry-over from other donors' samples. The chain joins TRBV9 to TRBJ1-1; possibly TRBD1 for D (5 bases). The CDR3, as DNA: TGTGCCAGCAGCGTAGTCCGGAGGGGCACTGAAGCTTTCTTT. Its translation is CASSVVRRGTEAFF.